This T cell receptor beta chain was profiled in a study of CD8+ T cells in alopecia areata. Whole-study context: Treated individuals took tofacitinib by mouth, 5 to 10 mg twice daily.

This clone has just one count. The CDR3 contains 14 residues. CDR1 is SGHTA, CDR2 FQGNSA, per germline. After removal of 4 bases from V and 10 bases from J, the junction contained 4 bases not matched to a gene. The authors extracted RNA and reverse transcribed it into cDNA as the sequencing template. Using immunoSEQ multiplex PCR, the repertoire was profiled, and TCRdb retains in-frame clones only, with some absent. The sample includes 130,000 to 150,000 clones, around 51% seen only once; the top ten take 0.95% to 1%. The chain recombines TRBV7-2 with TRBJ2-1, with TRBD2 matching 13 bases. The receptor was isolated from a human donor with alopecia areata. This specimen consisted of CD4+ T cells sorted from blood, obtained at week 0. This chain's CDR3 is CASSSAGLAGEQFF. CDR3 coding DNA: TGTGCCAGCAGCTCAGCGGGACTAGCGGGGGAGCAGTTCTTC.